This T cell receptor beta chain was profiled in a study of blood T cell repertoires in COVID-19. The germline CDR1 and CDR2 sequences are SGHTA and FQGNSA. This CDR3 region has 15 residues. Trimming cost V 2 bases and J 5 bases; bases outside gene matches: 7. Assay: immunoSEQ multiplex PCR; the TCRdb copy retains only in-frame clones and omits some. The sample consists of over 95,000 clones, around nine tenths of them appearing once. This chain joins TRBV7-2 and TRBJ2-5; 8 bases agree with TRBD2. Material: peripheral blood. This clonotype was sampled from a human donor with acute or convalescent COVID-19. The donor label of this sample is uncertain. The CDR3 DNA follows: TGTGCCAGCAGCTTATTCCAGCGGGAGAGGGAGACCCAGTACTTC. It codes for CASSLFQRERETQYF.